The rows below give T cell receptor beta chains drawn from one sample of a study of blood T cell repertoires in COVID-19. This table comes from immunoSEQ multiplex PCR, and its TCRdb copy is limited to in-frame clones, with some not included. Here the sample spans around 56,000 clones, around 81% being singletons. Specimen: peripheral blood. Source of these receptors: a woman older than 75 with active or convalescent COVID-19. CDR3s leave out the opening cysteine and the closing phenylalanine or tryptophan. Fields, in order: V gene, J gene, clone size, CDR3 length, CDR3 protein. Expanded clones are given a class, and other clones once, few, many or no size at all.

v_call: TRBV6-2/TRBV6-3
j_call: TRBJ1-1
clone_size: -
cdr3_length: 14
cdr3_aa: ASSYGTGSSNTEAF

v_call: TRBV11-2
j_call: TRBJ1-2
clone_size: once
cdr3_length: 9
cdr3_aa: ASSLVRQFA

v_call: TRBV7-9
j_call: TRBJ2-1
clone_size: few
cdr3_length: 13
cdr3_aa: ASSLEQAPDNEQF

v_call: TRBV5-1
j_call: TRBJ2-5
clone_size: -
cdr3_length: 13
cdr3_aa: ASRSLAGVQETQY

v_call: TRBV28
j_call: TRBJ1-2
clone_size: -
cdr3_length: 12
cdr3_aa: ASGGTLSRYGYT

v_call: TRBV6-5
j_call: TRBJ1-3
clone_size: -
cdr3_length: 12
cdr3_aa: ASSPMSSGNTIY

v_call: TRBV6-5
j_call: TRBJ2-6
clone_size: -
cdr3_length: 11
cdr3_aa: ASRRVGANVLT

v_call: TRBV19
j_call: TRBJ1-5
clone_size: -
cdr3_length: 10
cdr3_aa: ASSIANQPQH

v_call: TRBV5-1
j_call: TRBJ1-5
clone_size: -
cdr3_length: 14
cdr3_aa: ASSMQGIDGNQPQH

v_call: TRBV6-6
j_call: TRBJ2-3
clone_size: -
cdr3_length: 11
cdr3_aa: ASSYQVVATQY

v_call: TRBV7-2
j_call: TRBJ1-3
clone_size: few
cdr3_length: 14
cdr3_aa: ASSSHQGSSGNTIY

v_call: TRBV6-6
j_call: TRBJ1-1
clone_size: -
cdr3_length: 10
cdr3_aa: ASSNQGIRAF

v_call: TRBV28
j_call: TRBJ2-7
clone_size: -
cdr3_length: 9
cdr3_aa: ASSFNTEQY

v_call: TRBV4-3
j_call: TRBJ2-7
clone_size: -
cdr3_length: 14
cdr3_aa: ASSQAETDISYEQY

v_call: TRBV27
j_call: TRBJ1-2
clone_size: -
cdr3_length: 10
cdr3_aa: ASSSGVDGYT

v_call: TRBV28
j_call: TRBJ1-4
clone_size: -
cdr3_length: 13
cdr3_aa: ASSFVNGGNEKLF

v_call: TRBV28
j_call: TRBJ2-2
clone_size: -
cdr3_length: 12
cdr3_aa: ASRLQGYTGELF

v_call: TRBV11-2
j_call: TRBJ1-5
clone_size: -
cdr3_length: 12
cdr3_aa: ASSSQFSNQPQH

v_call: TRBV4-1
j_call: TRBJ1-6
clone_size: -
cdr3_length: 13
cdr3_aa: ASSQHDSYNSPLH

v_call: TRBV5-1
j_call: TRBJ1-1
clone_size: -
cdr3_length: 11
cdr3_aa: ASSLNRATEAF

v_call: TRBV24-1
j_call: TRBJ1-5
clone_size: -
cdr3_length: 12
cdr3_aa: ATSDKGPNQPQH

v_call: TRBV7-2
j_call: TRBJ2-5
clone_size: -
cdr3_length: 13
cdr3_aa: ASSFPPGTSSTQY

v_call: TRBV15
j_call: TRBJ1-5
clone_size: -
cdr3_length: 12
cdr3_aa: ATSLQGINQPQH

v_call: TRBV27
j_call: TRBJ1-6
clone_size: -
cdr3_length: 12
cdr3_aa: ASSLTGANSPLH

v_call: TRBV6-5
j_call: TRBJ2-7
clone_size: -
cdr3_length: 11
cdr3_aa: ASSYGLPYEQY

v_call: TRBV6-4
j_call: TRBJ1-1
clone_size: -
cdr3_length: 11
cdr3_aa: ASREQTNTEAF

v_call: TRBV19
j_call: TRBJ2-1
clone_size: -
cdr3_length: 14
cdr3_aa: ASSTPGRAAKNEQF

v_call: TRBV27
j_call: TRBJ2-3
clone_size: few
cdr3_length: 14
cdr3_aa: ASSPLGGISTDTQY

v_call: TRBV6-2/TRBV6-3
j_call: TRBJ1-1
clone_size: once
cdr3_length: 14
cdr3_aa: ASSYRGRRPNTEAF

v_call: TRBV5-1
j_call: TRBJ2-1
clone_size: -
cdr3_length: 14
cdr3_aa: ASSGMGQGTYNEQF

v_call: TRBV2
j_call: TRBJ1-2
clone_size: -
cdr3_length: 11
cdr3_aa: AAGRTGAYGYT

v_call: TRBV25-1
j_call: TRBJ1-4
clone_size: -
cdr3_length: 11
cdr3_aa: ASSPGSREKLF

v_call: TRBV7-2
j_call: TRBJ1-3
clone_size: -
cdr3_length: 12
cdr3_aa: ASSFTGAGNTIY

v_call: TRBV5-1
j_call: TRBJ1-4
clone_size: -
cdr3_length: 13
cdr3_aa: ASSLAPVTNEKLF

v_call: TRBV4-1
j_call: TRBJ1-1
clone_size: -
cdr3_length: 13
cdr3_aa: ASSQDWRGDTEAF

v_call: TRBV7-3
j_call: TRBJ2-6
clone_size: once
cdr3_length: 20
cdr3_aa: ASSPLVGSRGTGVSGANVLT

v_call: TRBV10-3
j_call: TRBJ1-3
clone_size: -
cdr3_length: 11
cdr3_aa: AINRDNGNTIY

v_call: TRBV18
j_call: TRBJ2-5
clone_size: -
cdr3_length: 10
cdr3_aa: ASSPRGETQY

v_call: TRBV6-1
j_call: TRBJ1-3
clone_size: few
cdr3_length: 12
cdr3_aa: ASSSTGSGNTIY

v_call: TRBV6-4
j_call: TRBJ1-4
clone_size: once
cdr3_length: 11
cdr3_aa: ASSATGNEKLF

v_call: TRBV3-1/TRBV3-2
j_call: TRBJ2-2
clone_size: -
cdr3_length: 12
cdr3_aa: ASSTGINTGELF

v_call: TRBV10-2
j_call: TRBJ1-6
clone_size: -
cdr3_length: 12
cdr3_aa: ASSEGGTLSPLH

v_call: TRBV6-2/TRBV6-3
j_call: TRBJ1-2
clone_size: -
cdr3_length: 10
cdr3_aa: ASSRDSYGYT

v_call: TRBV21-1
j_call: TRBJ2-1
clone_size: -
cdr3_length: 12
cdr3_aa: ASSKVGSYNEQF

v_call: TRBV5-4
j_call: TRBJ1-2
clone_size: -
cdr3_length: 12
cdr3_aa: ASSVRGLDYGYT

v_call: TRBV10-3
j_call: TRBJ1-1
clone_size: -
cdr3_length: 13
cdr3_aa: AISYRTGANTEAF

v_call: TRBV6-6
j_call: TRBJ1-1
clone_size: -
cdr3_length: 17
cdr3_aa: ASSPTPGQRHDLNTEAF

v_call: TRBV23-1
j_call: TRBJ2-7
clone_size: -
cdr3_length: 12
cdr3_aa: ASSQPVDSYEQY

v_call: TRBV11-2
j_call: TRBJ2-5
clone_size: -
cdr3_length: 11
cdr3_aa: AGGKGLGETQY

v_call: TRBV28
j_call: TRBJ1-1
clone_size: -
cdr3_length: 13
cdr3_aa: ASSSGDRGYTEAF

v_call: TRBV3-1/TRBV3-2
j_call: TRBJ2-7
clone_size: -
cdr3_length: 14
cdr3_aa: ASSQGGGLAGESRY

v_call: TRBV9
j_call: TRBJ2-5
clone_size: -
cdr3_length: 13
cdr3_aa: ASSVGTLPQETQY

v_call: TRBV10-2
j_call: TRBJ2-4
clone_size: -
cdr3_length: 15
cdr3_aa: ASSAPKQDPAKNIQY

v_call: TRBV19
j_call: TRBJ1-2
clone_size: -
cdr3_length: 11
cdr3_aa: ASNPRGIDGYT

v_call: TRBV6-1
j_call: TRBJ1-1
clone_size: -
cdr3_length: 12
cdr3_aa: ASTRDGLNTEAF